This TCR beta chain was retrieved from a study of blood T cell repertoires in COVID-19. At the level of the study: From the United States, Italy and Spain came samples of acute and convalescent COVID-19.

With V trimmed by 3 bases and J by 5 bases, 3 bases remained unmatched. CDR1 and CDR2 (germline): KGHDR, SFDVKD. The CDR3 spans 14 residues. Donors were grouped by their self-reported clinical history. Cohort 3 recovery required two negative PCRs, clearance, or symptom resolution. Authors' processing steps: It was from reference gene primer amplification that nucleated cell counts were estimated. The data were produced by immunoSEQ multiplex PCR, yet TCRdb's version contains in-frame clones alone and is incomplete. That table is the source of V, J and clone size, and D and trimming were worked out from the DNA. Among 130,000 or so clones listed, roughly four fifths were seen once.

The sequence derives from a young man who had recovered from COVID-19. The sequenced material came from PBMCs or T cells enriched from blood (not recorded which). The chain couples TRBV24-1 to TRBJ2-3; TRBD1 agrees at 8 bases. The CDR3 loop reads CATSDNTGGDTQYF. In nucleotides, the CDR3 is TGTGCCACCAGTGATAACACAGGGGGAGATACGCAGTATTTT.